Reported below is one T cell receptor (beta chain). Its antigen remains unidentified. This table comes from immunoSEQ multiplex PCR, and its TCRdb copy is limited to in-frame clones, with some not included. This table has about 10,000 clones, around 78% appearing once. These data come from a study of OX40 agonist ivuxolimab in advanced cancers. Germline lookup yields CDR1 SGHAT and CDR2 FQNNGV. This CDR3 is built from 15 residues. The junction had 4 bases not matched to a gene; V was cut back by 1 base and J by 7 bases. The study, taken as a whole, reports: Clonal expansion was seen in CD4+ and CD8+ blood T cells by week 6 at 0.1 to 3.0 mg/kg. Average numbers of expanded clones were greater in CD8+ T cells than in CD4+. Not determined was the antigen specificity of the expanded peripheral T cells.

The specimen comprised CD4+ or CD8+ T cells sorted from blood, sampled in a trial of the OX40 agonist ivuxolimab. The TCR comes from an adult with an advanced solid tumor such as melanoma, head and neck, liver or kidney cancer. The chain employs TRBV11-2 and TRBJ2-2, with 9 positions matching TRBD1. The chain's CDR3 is CASSLGTGAGGELFF. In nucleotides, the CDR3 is TGTGCCAGCAGCTTAGGGACAGGGGCGGGCGGGGAGCTGTTTTTT. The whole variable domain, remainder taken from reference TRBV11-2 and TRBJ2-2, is EAGVAQSPRYKIIEKRQSVAFWCNPISGHATLYWYQQILGQGPKLLIQFQNNGVVDDSQLPKDRFSAERLKGVDSTLKIQPAKLEDSAVYLCASSLGTGAGGELFFGEGSRLTVL.